This T cell receptor (beta chain) was captured in a study of molecular identifiers for immune sequencing clone quantification. Study conclusions and caveats: Barcode-sharing identical TCR molecules could underestimate highly expanded clone sizes. Jurkat TCR RNA from one cell was spiked into around 1 million naive cells, and it was reportedly detectable there. Whereas naive cells kept under 1% of molecules in clones above 20 RNA copies, such clones held over 97% in effectors.

As CD8+CD4-CCR7+CD45RA+ cells, naive CD8 T cells were sorted. MiXCR was run by TCRdb on the PCR reads, yielding one entry per CDR3 protein. The sample lists roughly 8,000 distinct CDR3 sequences, around 30% seen once, with about 7% in the top ten. Germline V gene lookup returns CDR1 SGDLS and CDR2 YYNGEE. Trimming shortened V by 2 bases and J by 0 bases, and 9 bases separated the two germline ends. The CDR3 extends over 15 amino acids. By proportion, this clonotype is medium-sized. The antigen is not known. This TCR came from a human donor in good health. Some libraries in this study had Jurkat cell RNA spiked in. What was sequenced was naive CD8+ T cells from blood, with Jurkat cell RNA spiked in. Indicated subset: FACS-sorted CD8+CD4-CCR7+CD45RA+ naive T cells. J is TRBJ1-5 and V is TRBV9; D is undetermined. CDR3 loop: CASSVGGSSNQPQHF. The CDR3 coding sequence is TGTGCCAGCAGCGTCGGCGGATCTAGCAATCAGCCCCAGCATTTT. Variable domain in full (rest from reference TRBV9 and TRBJ1-5): DSGVTQTPKHLITATGQRVTLRCSPRSGDLSVYWYQQSLDQGLQFLIQYYNGEERAKGNILERFSAQQFPDLHSELNLSSLELGDSALYFCASSVGGSSNQPQHFGDGTRLSIL.